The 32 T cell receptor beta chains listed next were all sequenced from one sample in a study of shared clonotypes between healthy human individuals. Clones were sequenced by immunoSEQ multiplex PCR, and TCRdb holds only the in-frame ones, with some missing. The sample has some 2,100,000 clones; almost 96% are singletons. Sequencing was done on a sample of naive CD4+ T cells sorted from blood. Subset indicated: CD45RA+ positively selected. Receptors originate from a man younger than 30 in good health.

This CDR3 is CASGHDRYEQYF. The CDR3 DNA sequence: TGTGCTAGTGGGCACGACAGATACGAGCAGTACTTC. This chain links TRBV12-5 with TRBJ2-7, with a tentative D call TRBD1 (5 bases). This CDR3 is 12 amino acids long. Trimming removed 6 bases from V and 4 bases from J, with 10 bases in between. Germline loops: CDR1 LGHNT, CDR2 FRNRAP. Variable domain in full (rest from reference TRBV12-5 and TRBJ2-7): DARVTQTPRHKVTEMGQEVTMRCQPILGHNTVFWYRQTMMQGLELLAYFRNRAPLDDSGMPKDRFSAEMPDATLATLKIQPSEPRDSAVYFCASGHDRYEQYFGPGTRLTVT.

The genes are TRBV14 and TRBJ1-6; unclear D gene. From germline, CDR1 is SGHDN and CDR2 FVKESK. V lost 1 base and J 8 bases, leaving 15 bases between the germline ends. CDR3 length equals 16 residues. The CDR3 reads CASSQAGVGRYSPLHF. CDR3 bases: TGTGCCAGCAGCCAAGCCGGCGTGGGAAGATATTCACCCCTCCACTTT.

The CDR3 reads CASSARTTGRAYNSPLHF. CDR3 in DNA: TGTGCCAGCAGTGCCCGAACAACAGGGAGGGCCTATAATTCACCCCTCCACTTT. The rearrangement links TRBV2 to TRBJ1-6, with D perhaps TRBD1 (6 bases). Germline V gives CDR1 SNHLY, CDR2 FYNNEI. Trimming shortened V by 4 bases and J by 2 bases, and 18 bases separated the two germline ends. The CDR3 is made up of 18 amino acids.

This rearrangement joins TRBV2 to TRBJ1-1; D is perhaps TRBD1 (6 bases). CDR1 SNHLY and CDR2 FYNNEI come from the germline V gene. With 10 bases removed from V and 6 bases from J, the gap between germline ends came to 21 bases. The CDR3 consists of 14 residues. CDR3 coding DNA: TGTGCCACCAAGAGGACAGAAAAAAACCCTGAAGCTTTCTTT. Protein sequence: CATKRTEKNPEAFF.

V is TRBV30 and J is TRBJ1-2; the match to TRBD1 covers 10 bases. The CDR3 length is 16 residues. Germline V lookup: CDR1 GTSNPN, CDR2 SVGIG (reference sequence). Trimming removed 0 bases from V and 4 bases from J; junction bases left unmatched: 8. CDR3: CAWSVSGTGDRYGYTF. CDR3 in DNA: TGTGCCTGGAGTGTCTCCGGGACAGGGGACCGCTATGGCTACACCTTC.

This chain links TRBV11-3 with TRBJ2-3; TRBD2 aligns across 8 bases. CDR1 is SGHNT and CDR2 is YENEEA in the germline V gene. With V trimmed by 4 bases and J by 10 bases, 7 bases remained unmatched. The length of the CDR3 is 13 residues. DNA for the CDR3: TGTGCCAGCAGCTCCTCACTAGCGGAGGCGCAGTATTTT. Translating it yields CASSSSLAEAQYF.

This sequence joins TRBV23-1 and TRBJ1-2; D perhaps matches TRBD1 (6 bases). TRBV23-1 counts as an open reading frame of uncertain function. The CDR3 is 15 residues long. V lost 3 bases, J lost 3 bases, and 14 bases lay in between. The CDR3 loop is CASSQFAGGDYGYTF. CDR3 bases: TGCGCCAGCAGTCAGTTCGCTGGGGGCGACTATGGCTACACCTTC.

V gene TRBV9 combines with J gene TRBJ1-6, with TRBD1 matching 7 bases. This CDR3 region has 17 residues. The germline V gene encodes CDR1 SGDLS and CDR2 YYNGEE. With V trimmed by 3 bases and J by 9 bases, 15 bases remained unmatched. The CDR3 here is CASSGGIGGGFSSPLHF. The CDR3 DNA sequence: TGTGCCAGCAGCGGAGGAATAGGGGGCGGATTTTCTTCACCCCTCCACTTT.

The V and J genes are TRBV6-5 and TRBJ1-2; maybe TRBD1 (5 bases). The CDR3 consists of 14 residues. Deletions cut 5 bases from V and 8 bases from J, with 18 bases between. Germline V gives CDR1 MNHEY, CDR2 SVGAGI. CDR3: CASSRSGGLGGYTF. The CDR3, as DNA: TGTGCCAGCAGTCGCTCGGGGGGTCTAGGAGGCTACACCTTC.

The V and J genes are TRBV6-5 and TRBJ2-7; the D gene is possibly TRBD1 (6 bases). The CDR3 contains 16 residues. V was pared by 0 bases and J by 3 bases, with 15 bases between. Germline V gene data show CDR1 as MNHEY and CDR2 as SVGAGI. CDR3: CASSYSSEGGVYEQYF. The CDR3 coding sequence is TGTGCCAGCAGTTACTCCAGTGAAGGGGGAGTCTACGAGCAGTACTTC.

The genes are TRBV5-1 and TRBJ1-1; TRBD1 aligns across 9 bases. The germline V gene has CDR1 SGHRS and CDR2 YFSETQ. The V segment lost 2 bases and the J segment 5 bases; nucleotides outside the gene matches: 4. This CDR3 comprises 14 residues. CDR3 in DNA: TGCGCCAGCAGCTTCGACAGGGGGATTACTGAAGCTTTCTTT. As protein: CASSFDRGITEAFF.

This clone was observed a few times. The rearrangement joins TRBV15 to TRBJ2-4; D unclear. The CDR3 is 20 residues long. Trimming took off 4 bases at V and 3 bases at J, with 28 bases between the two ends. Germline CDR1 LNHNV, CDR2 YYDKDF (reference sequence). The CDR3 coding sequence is TGTGCCACCAGCACCCCCCTGCAGCTAAAGGGCAGGCTCGGCAAAAACATTCAGTACTTC. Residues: CATSTPLQLKGRLGKNIQYF. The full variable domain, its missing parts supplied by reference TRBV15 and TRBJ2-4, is DAMVIQNPRYQVTQFGKPVTLSCSQTLNHNVMYWYQQKSSQAPKLLFHYYDKDFNNEADTPDNFQSRRPNTSFCFLDIRSPGLGDTAMYLCATSTPLQLKGRLGKNIQYFGAGTRLSVL.

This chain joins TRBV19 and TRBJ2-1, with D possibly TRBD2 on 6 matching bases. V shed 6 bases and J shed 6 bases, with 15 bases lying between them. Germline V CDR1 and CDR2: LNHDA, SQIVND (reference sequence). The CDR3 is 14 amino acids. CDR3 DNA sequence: TGTGCCAGTAGCCCGTTCGGGGGACTCAATGAGCAGTTCTTC. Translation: CASSPFGGLNEQFF.

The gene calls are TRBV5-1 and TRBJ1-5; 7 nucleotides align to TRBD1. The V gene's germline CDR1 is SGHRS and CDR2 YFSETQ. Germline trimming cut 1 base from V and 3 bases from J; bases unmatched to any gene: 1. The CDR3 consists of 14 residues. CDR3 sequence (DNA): TGCGCCAGCAGCTTGACAGGGGTCAATCAGCCCCAGCATTTT. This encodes CASSLTGVNQPQHF.

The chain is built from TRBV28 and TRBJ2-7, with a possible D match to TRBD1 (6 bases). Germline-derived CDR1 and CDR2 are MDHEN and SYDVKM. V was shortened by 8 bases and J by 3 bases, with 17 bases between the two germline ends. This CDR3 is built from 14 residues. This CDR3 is CASASPGTIYEQYF. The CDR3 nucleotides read TGTGCCAGCGCTTCGCCAGGGACAATCTACGAGCAGTACTTC.

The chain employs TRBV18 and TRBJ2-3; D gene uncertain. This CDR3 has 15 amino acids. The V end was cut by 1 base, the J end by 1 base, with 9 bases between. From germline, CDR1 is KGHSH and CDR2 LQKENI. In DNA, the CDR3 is TGTGCCAGCTCACCACAGGGTGTGGGCACAGATACGCAGTATTTT. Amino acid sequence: CASSPQGVGTDTQYF. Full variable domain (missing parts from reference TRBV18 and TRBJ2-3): NAGVMQNPRHLVRRRGQEARLRCSPMKGHSHVYWYRQLPEEGLKFMVYLQKENIIDESGMPKERFSAEFPKEGPSILRIQQVVRGDSAAYFCASSPQGVGTDTQYFGPGTRLTVL.

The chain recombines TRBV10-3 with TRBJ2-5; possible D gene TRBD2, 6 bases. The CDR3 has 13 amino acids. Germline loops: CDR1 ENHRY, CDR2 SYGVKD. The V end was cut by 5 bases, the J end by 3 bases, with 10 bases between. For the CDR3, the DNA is TGTGCCATCAGTCCGGGAGAAAAAGAGACCCAGTACTTC. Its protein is CAISPGEKETQYF.

The CDR3 region is CASNGRGQLGNEQFF. CDR3 DNA: TGCGCCAGCAACGGAAGGGGACAGCTGGGAAATGAGCAGTTCTTC. The gene calls are TRBV5-1 and TRBJ2-1; 7 bases are shared with TRBD1. The CDR3 has 15 residues. The trim removed 6 bases at V and 7 bases at J, leaving 13 bases unmatched. CDR1 and CDR2 from the germline V gene are SGHRS and YFSETQ.

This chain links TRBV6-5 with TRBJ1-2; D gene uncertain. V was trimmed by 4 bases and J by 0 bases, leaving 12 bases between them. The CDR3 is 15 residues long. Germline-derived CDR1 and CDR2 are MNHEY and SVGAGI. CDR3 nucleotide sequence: TGTGCCAGCAGTTCTGACGGCTCAGCTAACTATGGCTACACCTTC. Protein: CASSSDGSANYGYTF.

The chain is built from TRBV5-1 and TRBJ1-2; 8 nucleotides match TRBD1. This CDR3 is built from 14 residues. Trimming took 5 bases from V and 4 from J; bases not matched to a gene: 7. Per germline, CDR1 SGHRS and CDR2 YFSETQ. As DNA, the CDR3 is TGCGCCAGCAGATCCGGACAGGGTGGCTATGGCTACACCTTC. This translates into CASRSGQGGYGYTF.

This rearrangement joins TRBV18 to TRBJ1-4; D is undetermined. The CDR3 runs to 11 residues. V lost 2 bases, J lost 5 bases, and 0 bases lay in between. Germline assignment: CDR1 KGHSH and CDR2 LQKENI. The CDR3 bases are TGTGCCAGCTCACCAAATGAAAAACTGTTTTTT. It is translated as CASSPNEKLFF.

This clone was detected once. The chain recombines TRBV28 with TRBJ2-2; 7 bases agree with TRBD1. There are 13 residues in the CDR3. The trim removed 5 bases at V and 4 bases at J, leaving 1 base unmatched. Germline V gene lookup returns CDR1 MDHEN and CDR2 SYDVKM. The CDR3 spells CASSRDSTGELFF. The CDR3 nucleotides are TGTGCCAGCAGTAGGGACAGCACCGGGGAGCTGTTTTTT.

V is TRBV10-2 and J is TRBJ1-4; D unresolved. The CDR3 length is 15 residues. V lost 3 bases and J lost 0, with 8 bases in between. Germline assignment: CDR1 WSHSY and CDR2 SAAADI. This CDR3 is CASSETVPTNEKLFF. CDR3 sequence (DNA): TGCGCCAGCAGTGAAACAGTCCCAACTAATGAAAAACTGTTTTTT.

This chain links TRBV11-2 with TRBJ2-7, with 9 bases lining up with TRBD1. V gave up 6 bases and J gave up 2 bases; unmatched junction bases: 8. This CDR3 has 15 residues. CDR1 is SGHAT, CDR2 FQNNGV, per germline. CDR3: CASRYPGQGTYEQYF. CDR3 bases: TGTGCCAGCAGGTATCCGGGACAGGGCACCTACGAGCAGTACTTC. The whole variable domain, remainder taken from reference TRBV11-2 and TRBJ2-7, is EAGVAQSPRYKIIEKRQSVAFWCNPISGHATLYWYQQILGQGPKLLIQFQNNGVVDDSQLPKDRFSAERLKGVDSTLKIQPAKLEDSAVYLCASRYPGQGTYEQYFGPGTRLTVT.

The DNA of the CDR3 is TGTGCCAGCAGCTTGGTAGGGGGCGCGGACACTGAAGCTTTCTTT. Translated, it gives CASSLVGGADTEAFF. The chain has TRBV5-4 and TRBJ1-1, with 7 positions matching TRBD1. From germline, CDR1 is SGHNT and CDR2 YYREEE (reference sequence). The CDR3 runs to 15 residues. J gave up 3 bases and V 0 bases, and 5 bases lay outside the gene matches. Variable domain in full (rest from reference TRBV5-4 and TRBJ1-1): ETGVTQSPTHLIKTRGQQVTLRCSSQSGHNTVSWYQQALGQGPQFIFQYYREEENGRGNFPPRFSGLQFPNYSSELNVNALELDDSALYLCASSLVGGADTEAFFGQGTRLTVV.

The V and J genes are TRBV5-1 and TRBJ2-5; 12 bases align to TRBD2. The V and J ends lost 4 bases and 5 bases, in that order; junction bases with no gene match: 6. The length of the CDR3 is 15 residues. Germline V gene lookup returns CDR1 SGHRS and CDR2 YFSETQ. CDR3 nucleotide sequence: TGCGCCAGCAGCGGACGACTAGCGGGGGTGGAGACCCAGTACTTC. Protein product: CASSGRLAGVETQYF.

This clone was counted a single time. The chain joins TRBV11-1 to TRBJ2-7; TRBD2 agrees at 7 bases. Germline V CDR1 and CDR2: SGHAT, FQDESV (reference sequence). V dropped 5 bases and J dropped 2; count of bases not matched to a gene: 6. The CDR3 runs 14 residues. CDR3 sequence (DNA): TGTGCCAGCAGCCCCCCCGGGACTACCTACGAGCAGTACTTC. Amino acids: CASSPPGTTYEQYF.

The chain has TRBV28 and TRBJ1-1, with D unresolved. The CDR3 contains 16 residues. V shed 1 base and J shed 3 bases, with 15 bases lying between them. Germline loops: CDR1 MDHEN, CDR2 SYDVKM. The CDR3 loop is CASSLSSLGLDTEAFF. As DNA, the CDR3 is TGTGCCAGCAGTTTATCTTCTCTAGGGTTGGACACTGAAGCTTTCTTT. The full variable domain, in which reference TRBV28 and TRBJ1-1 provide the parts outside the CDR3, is DVKVTQSSRYLVKRTGEKVFLECVQDMDHENMFWYRQDPGLGLRLIYFSYDVKMKEKGDIPEGYSVSREKKERFSLILESASTNQTSMYLCASSLSSLGLDTEAFFGQGTRLTVV.

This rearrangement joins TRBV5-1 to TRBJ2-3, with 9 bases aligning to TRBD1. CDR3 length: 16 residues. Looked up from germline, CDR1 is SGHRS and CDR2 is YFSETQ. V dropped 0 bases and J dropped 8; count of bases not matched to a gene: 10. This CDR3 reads CASSLDPGTGLGTQYF. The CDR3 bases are TGCGCCAGCAGCTTGGACCCCGGGACAGGGTTGGGTACGCAGTATTTT.

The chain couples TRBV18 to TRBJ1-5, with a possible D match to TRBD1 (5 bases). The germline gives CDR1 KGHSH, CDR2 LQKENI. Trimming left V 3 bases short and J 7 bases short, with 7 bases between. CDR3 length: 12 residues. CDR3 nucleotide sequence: TGTGCCAGCTCACCGGGGCAGCAGCCCCAGCATTTT. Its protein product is CASSPGQQPQHF. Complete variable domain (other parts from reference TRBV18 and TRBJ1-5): NAGVMQNPRHLVRRRGQEARLRCSPMKGHSHVYWYRQLPEEGLKFMVYLQKENIIDESGMPKERFSAEFPKEGPSILRIQQVVRGDSAAYFCASSPGQQPQHFGDGTRLSIL.

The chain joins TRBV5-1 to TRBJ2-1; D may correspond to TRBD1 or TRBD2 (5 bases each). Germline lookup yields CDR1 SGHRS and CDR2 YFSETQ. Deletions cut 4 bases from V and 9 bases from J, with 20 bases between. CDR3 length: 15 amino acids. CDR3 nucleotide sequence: TGCGCCAGCAGCCCCTCGGGCGACGCTGGGACTGAGCAGTTCTTC. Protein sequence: CASSPSGDAGTEQFF.

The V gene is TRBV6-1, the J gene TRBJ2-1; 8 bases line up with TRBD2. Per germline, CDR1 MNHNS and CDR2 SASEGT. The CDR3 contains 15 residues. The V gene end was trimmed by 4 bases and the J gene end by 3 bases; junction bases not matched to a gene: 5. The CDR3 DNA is TGTGCCAGCAGTGGAGGACTAGCTCACTACAATGAGCAGTTCTTC. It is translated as CASSGGLAHYNEQFF.